The T cell receptor (beta chain) under discussion was sequenced for a study of PD-1 blockade in classical Hodgkin lymphoma. General study results and limits: Patients excluded were those beginning nivolumab under 1 year after ASCT.

As to time point: cycle 4 day 1 (C4D1), after more than five weeks of nivolumab. Following autologous stem cell transplantation, relapse occurred in every patient, and exposure to brentuximab vedotin varied. The germline V gene encodes CDR1 LNHDA and CDR2 SQIVND (reference sequence). V was trimmed by 1 base and J by 2 bases, leaving 11 bases between them. This CDR3 region has 15 residues. Some clones are missing from TCRdb's copy, which holds only in-frame ones; the method was immunoSEQ multiplex PCR. This sample has 96,000 or so clones, with approximately 94% found just once. For this clone: The antigen is unknown.

This clonotype was obtained from a human donor with classical Hodgkin lymphoma. Source: peripheral blood mononuclear cells (PBMCs), taken before the fourth cycle of nivolumab. This chain connects TRBV19 to TRBJ2-5, with D maybe TRBD2 (5 bases). CDR3 nucleotides: TGTGCCAGTAGTATAGTCCAAGCGGTTCAAGAGACCCAGTACTTC. Its protein is CASSIVQAVQETQYF.